What follows describes a single T cell receptor (beta chain). Assay used: immunoSEQ multiplex PCR; TCRdb lists only in-frame clones, some missing. The table for this sample gives about 190,000 clones. This entry is derived from a study of control samples from healthy donors and cancer patients. Germline V CDR1 and CDR2: MNHEY, SMNVEV (reference sequence). Trimming cost V 3 bases and J 9 bases; bases outside gene matches: 4. The CDR3 runs 13 residues. What was sequenced was blood. The chain joins TRBV27 to TRBJ1-2, with 10 bases matching TRBD1. The receptor was derived from a woman in her 30s in good health. The CDR3: CASSFRQGASYTF. CDR3 nucleotide sequence: TGTGCCAGCAGTTTCCGACAGGGGGCTAGCTACACCTTC.